These T cell receptor beta chains were read from a single sample in a study of T cells in Graves' hyperthyroidism and ophthalmopathy. From the multiplex PCR reads, TCRdb called clonotypes with MiXCR, one entry per CDR3 protein. The sample lists roughly 300,000 distinct CDR3 sequences, over 11% seen once, with roughly 25% in the top ten. The sequenced sample consisted of blood. Receptor source: a woman between 25 and 40 years old with Graves' hyperthyroidism. Each CDR3 is given without its conserved first and last residue. Fields, in order: J gene, V gene, CDR3 protein.

J gene: TRBJ2-7; V gene: TRBV24-1; CDR3 protein: ATSEDMGEQY
J gene: TRBJ2-2; V gene: TRBV28; CDR3 protein: ASFLRRGSTGELF
J gene: TRBJ2-6; V gene: TRBV14; CDR3 protein: ASSRRQTSSGANVLT
J gene: TRBJ2-3; V gene: TRBV20-1; CDR3 protein: SASLEDTQY
J gene: TRBJ2-1; V gene: TRBV6-2/TRBV6-3; CDR3 protein: ASSNLGSSYNEQF
J gene: TRBJ2-2; V gene: TRBV28; CDR3 protein: ASSLYGGTKTGELF
J gene: TRBJ2-2; V gene: TRBV5-1; CDR3 protein: ASSSGRERTGELF
J gene: TRBJ1-2; V gene: TRBV13; CDR3 protein: ASRLNRGGGYGYT
J gene: TRBJ2-7; V gene: TRBV12-3/TRBV12-4; CDR3 protein: ASRRDRPYEQY
J gene: TRBJ1-1; V gene: TRBV6-1; CDR3 protein: ASSEAGETEAF
J gene: TRBJ2-1; V gene: TRBV5-4; CDR3 protein: ASSSLGLADNEQF
J gene: TRBJ1-2; V gene: TRBV5-6; CDR3 protein: ASTPLGIGYGYT
J gene: TRBJ2-7; V gene: TRBV20-1; CDR3 protein: SAKDAGGTCELY
J gene: TRBJ2-7; V gene: TRBV14; CDR3 protein: ASSGSTGWNEQY
J gene: TRBJ2-2; V gene: TRBV5-1; CDR3 protein: ASSAIEGSGELF
J gene: TRBJ2-2; V gene: TRBV25-1; CDR3 protein: ASSEQVYTGELF
J gene: TRBJ2-6; V gene: TRBV20-1; CDR3 protein: SAIVGLRFSGANVLT
J gene: TRBJ2-6; V gene: TRBV7-9; CDR3 protein: ASSLGAGGSSGANVLT
J gene: TRBJ1-1; V gene: TRBV7-4; CDR3 protein: ASSLKVGRETGNTEAF
J gene: TRBJ2-7; V gene: TRBV20-1; CDR3 protein: SAAPDRGSDEQY
J gene: TRBJ2-2; V gene: TRBV20-1; CDR3 protein: SASNGRSGELF
J gene: TRBJ2-1; V gene: TRBV12-3/TRBV12-4; CDR3 protein: ASSSDRGAVRQF
J gene: TRBJ2-2; V gene: TRBV3-1; CDR3 protein: ASSPRQRSTGELF
J gene: TRBJ2-7; V gene: TRBV20-1; CDR3 protein: SAKGGKIEQY
J gene: TRBJ2-5; V gene: TRBV29-1; CDR3 protein: SGESQETQY
J gene: TRBJ2-3; V gene: TRBV2; CDR3 protein: ASSTQQGVDTQY
J gene: TRBJ1-5; V gene: TRBV7-9; CDR3 protein: ASSSGASINQPQH
J gene: TRBJ2-1; V gene: TRBV11-2; CDR3 protein: ASSLFRDLEANEQF